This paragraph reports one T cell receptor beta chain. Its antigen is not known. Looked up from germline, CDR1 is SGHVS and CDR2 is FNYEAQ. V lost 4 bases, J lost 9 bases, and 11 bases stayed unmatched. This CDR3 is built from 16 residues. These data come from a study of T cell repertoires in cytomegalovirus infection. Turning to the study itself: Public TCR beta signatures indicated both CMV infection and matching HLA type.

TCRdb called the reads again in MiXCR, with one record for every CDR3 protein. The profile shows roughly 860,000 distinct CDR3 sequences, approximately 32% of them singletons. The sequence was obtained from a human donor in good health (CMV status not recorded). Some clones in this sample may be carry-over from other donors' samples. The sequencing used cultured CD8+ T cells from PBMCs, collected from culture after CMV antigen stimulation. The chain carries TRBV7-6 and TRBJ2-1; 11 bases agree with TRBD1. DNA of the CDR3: TGTGCCAGCAGCTCCGGGACAGGGGGACCTTACGGTGAGCAGTTCTTC. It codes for CASSSGTGGPYGEQFF.